This TCR beta chain was recovered during a study of metastatic and nonmetastatic thyroid tumors. Study in general: The study looked at repertoires side by side in blood and in tumor or nodule tissue from malignant and benign thyroid patients.

Under the authors' procedure: For papillary thyroid cancer, a distant-metastasis classifier was constructed from CDR3 differences observed across clinicopathological groups. TCRdb reprocessed the PCR reads via MiXCR. TCRdb's processing, not the study's, gives the V and J calls here. Found here are roughly 17,000 clones, 20% to 25% of them singletons; the top ten hold around an eighth. No patient received treatment before thyroid surgery. This CDR3 contains 12 residues. Looked up from germline, CDR1 is SNHLY and CDR2 is FYNNEI. J was trimmed by 13 bases and V by 6 bases; bases with no gene match: 6. This TCR was sampled from a male donor with papillary thyroid cancer or a benign thyroid nodule (not recorded which). Some clones in this sample may be carry-over from other donors' samples. The chain has TRBV2 and TRBJ2-1, with 10 nucleotides matching TRBD2. Sequenced: tumor tissue. As DNA, the CDR3 is TGTGCCAGCAGGAGAGAGCGGGAGGGCCAGTTCTTC. Translation gives CASRREREGQFF.